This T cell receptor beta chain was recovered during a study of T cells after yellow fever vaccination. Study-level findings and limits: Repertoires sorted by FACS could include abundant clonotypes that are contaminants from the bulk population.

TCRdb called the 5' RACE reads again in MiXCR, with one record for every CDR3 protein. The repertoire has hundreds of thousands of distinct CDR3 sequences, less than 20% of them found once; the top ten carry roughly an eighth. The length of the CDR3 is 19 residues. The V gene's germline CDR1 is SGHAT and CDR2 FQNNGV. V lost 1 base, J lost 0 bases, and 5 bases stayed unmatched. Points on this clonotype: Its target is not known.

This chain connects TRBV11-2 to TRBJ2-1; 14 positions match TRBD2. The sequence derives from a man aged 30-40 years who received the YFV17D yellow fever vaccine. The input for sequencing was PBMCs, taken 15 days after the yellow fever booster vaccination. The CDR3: CASSLVGTSGGSSYNEQFF. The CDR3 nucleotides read TGTGCCAGCAGCTTAGTGGGGACTAGCGGGGGTTCCTCCTACAATGAGCAGTTCTTC.